This passage covers 27 T cell receptor beta chains from one sample sequenced in a study of blood T cell repertoires in COVID-19. TCRdb keeps only in-frame clones here, not all; method: immunoSEQ multiplex PCR. The sample consists of some 330,000 clones, around 87% of them appearing once. The sample comprised PBMCs or T cells enriched from blood (not recorded which). These receptors originate from a man aged 40-50 years in a cohort exposed to, infected with or recovered from COVID-19 (not recorded which).

This clone was picked up a small number of times. The gene calls are TRBV5-1 and TRBJ2-7; D remains ambiguous. CDR1 SGHRS and CDR2 YFSETQ come from the germline V gene. The ends were cut back, 0 bases at V and 6 bases at J, with 7 bases in the middle. This CDR3 comprises 12 residues. The CDR3 DNA sequence: TGCGCCAGCAGCTTGGCCGAGCGCGAGCAGTACTTC. It is translated as CASSLAEREQYF.

V is TRBV27 and J is TRBJ1-2; D perhaps matches TRBD1 (5 bases). This CDR3 has 14 residues. The V gene lost 6 bases and the J gene lost 5 bases, with 16 bases spanning the gap. Germline loops: CDR1 MNHEY, CDR2 SMNVEV (reference sequence). The chain's CDR3 is CASRGGGAGYGYTF. CDR3 in DNA: TGTGCCAGCAGGGGGGGTGGGGCAGGGTATGGCTACACCTTC.

This chain connects TRBV24-1 to TRBJ1-4; D unclear. The CDR3 runs to 13 residues. Germline CDR1 KGHDR, CDR2 SFDVKD. Trimming stripped 4 bases from V and 4 bases from J, with 6 bases between. CDR3 nucleotide sequence: TGTGCCACCAGTGACCCCAATAATGAAAAACTGTTTTTT. This sequence encodes CATSDPNNEKLFF.

This chain uses TRBV5-6 with TRBJ2-1; 12 nucleotides line up with TRBD2. The CDR3 loop spans 12 amino acids. V shed 3 bases and J 13 bases; nucleotides not matched to a gene: 2. Per the germline V gene, CDR1 is SGHDT and CDR2 is YYEEEE. The CDR3 loop is CASSSTSGSQFF. In DNA form, the CDR3 reads TGTGCCAGCAGCTCGACTAGCGGGAGTCAGTTCTTC.

This clone was counted between two and nine times. The chain combines TRBV19 with TRBJ1-5, with no clear D. The V gene lost 1 base and the J gene lost 0 bases, with 7 bases spanning the gap. CDR1 and CDR2 (germline): LNHDA, SQIVND (reference sequence). The CDR3 loop spans 15 amino acids. CDR3 sequence (DNA): TGTGCCAGTAGTATAGCGGGGTATAGCAATCAGCCCCAGCATTTT. Its protein product is CASSIAGYSNQPQHF.

This clone was counted a single time. V gene TRBV18 combines with J gene TRBJ2-6, with no clear D. V gave up 2 bases and J gave up 1 base, with 12 bases separating them. The CDR3 covers 17 residues. Looked up from germline, CDR1 is KGHSH and CDR2 is LQKENI. CDR3 sequence reads: CASSPVLIVSGANVLTF. The CDR3 nucleotides are TGTGCCAGCTCACCAGTACTCATTGTTTCTGGGGCCAACGTCCTGACTTTC.

V gene TRBV19 combines with J gene TRBJ2-7; possibly TRBD1 for D (5 bases). CDR1 and CDR2 (germline): LNHDA, SQIVND (reference sequence). The CDR3 runs 13 residues. V shed 6 bases and J shed 0 bases, with 9 bases lying between them. CDR3 sequence reads: CASSQGYSYEQYF. CDR3 bases: TGTGCCAGTAGCCAGGGATACTCCTACGAGCAGTACTTC.

J is TRBJ2-1 and V is TRBV3-1 (or the pseudogene TRBV3-2); 10 nucleotides align to TRBD2. V trimming: 1 base; J trimming: 9 bases; junction bases outside the gene matches: 15. Per the germline V gene, CDR1 is LGHDT and CDR2 is YNNKEL (reference sequence). This CDR3 comprises 18 residues. CDR3 coding DNA: TGTGCCAGCAGCCAAGGCATAGCGGGAGGTACGGCTTCCGTTGAGCAGTTCTTC. Its translation is CASSQGIAGGTASVEQFF.

This clone has just a few counts. The J gene is TRBJ2-1, the V gene TRBV3-1 (or the pseudogene TRBV3-2); 9 bases fit TRBD2. The CDR3 sequence is 13 residues long. The junction had 4 bases not matched to a gene; V was cut back by 6 bases and J by 7 bases. Germline loops: CDR1 LGHDT, CDR2 YNNKEL (reference sequence). The CDR3 nucleotides are TGTGCCAGCAGTTTAGCGGGAGAGAATGAGCAGTTCTTC. Translating it yields CASSLAGENEQFF.

This chain joins TRBV15 and TRBJ2-2, with 7 nucleotides matching TRBD2. The CDR3 loop spans 20 amino acids. V was clipped by 2 bases and J by 0 bases; unmatched bases: 15. Germline V gene lookup returns CDR1 LNHNV and CDR2 YYDKDF (reference sequence). DNA of the CDR3: TGTGCCACCAGCAGACCAATGGGTAGCGGGTTACACGCGAACACCGGGGAGCTGTTTTTT. Translating gives CATSRPMGSGLHANTGELFF.

The CDR3 loop is CATSFFRDKPYNEQFF. CDR3 DNA sequence: TGTGCCACCAGCTTTTTCCGGGATAAGCCCTACAATGAGCAGTTCTTC. The rearrangement uses TRBV15 and TRBJ2-1; D possibly corresponds to TRBD2 (5 bases). CDR1 is LNHNV, CDR2 YYDKDF, per germline (reference sequence). V lost 5 bases and J lost 2, with 16 bases in between. This CDR3 region has 16 residues.

V usage is TRBV7-9 and J usage is TRBJ1-4; no clear D. Germline assignment: CDR1 SEHNR and CDR2 FQNEAQ (reference sequence). The CDR3 loop spans 14 amino acids. V gave up 5 bases and J gave up 0 bases, with 7 bases separating them. The CDR3 is CASSIGTTNEKLFF. In DNA form, the CDR3 reads TGTGCCAGCAGCATCGGGACAACTAATGAAAAACTGTTTTTT. The full variable domain, with the rest looked up from reference TRBV7-9 and TRBJ1-4, is DTGVSQNPRHKITKRGQNVTFRCDPISEHNRLYWYRQTLGQGPEFLTYFQNEAQLEKSRLLSDRFSAERPKGSFSTLEIQRTEQGDSAMYLCASSIGTTNEKLFFGSGTQLSVL.

J is TRBJ2-5 and V is TRBV7-2, with no clear D. The CDR3 totals 14 residues. Trimming cost V 5 bases and J 1 base, with 11 bases left between them. The germline CDR1 and CDR2 sequences are SGHTA and FQGNSA. The DNA for the CDR3 is TGTGCCAGCAGCCTAGGTATATCCCAAGAGACCCAGTACTTC. Its translation: CASSLGISQETQYF.

The gene calls are TRBV27 and TRBJ1-5; maybe TRBD1 (6 bases). CDR1 and CDR2 from the germline V gene are MNHEY and SMNVEV (reference sequence). The CDR3 contains 15 residues. The germline V and J ends were trimmed by 0 bases and 6 bases, with 12 bases remaining between them. This chain's CDR3 is CASSLSSSGAQPQHF. CDR3 nucleotides: TGTGCCAGCAGTTTATCGTCTTCAGGGGCTCAGCCCCAGCATTTT.

In this sample, this clone turned up many times. V gene TRBV4-1 combines with J gene TRBJ2-3; 10 bases are shared with TRBD2. V shed 1 base and J 1 base; nucleotides not matched to a gene: 2. This CDR3 region has 16 residues. Germline V gene sequence: CDR1 MGHRA, CDR2 YSYEKL. The CDR3 nucleotides read TGCGCCAGCAGCCAAGCCCTAGCGGGAGGCACAGATACGCAGTATTTT. This gives the protein CASSQALAGGTDTQYF.

The sample holds one count of this clone. The chain is built from TRBV28 and TRBJ2-5; D is unresolved. CDR1 is MDHEN, CDR2 SYDVKM, per germline. Trimming took 3 bases from V and 0 from J, leaving 8 bases between them. This CDR3 contains 14 residues. CDR3 residues: CASSFNSHQETQYF. In nucleotides, the CDR3 is TGTGCCAGCAGTTTTAATTCCCACCAAGAGACCCAGTACTTC.

V and J are TRBV27 and TRBJ1-5; 9 bases line up with TRBD1. The ends lost 6 bases at V and 4 bases at J; junction bases unmatched: 13. The CDR3 runs 17 residues. In germline, CDR1 is MNHEY, CDR2 SMNVEV (reference sequence). The CDR3 nucleotides read TGTGCCAGCAGCATCAGGTACAGGGGGCCTCAAAATCAGCCCCAGCATTTT. Its translation is CASSIRYRGPQNQPQHF.

The V and J genes are TRBV18 and TRBJ2-7; possibly TRBD1 for D (6 bases). Germline lookup yields CDR1 KGHSH and CDR2 LQKENI. Trimming removed 1 base at V and 0 bases at J, with 10 bases between. The CDR3 totals 15 residues. The CDR3 loop is CASSPQDSSSYEQYF. The CDR3 DNA follows: TGTGCCAGCTCACCACAGGACAGCAGCTCCTACGAGCAGTACTTC.

The chain is built from TRBV28 and TRBJ2-2, with TRBD1 matching over 7 bases. The CDR3 sequence is 15 residues long. V lost 3 bases, J lost 6 bases, and 7 bases stayed unmatched. Germline values: CDR1 MDHEN, CDR2 SYDVKM. In DNA, the CDR3 is TGTGCCAGCAGTTTGGGTCAGGGGGTTGCCGGGGAGCTGTTTTTT. Protein sequence: CASSLGQGVAGELFF.

In the case of this clone: Other DNA sequences in the sample encode the same CDR3. The chain is built from TRBV5-1 and TRBJ1-2; the D is unclear. The CDR3 covers 13 residues. V lost 0 bases and J lost 6, with 9 bases in between. Germline V CDR1 and CDR2: SGHRS, YFSETQ. Here the CDR3 DNA reads TGCGCCAGCAGCTTGGGAGGATCAGATGGCTACACCTTC. Translating gives CASSLGGSDGYTF.

V gene TRBV19 combines with J gene TRBJ2-1; D is perhaps TRBD2 (5 bases). V gave up 2 bases and J gave up 2 bases, with 10 bases separating them. Germline CDR1 is LNHDA and CDR2 is SQIVND (reference sequence). The CDR3 extends over 15 amino acids. CDR3 sequence (DNA): TGTGCCAGTAGTATATCGGCGGGTCCCTACAATGAGCAGTTCTTC. This translates into CASSISAGPYNEQFF.

This sequence joins TRBV11-2 and TRBJ2-3, with D tentatively TRBD1 (6 bases). The CDR3 is 16 residues long. Trimming pared 1 base from V and 4 bases from J, leaving 15 bases between. CDR1 is SGHAT, CDR2 FQNNGV, per germline. In DNA form, the CDR3 reads TGTGCCAGCAGCTTAGGCTGGACCCCAGGGGCAGATACGCAGTATTTT. Protein: CASSLGWTPGADTQYF.

The chain links TRBV25-1 to TRBJ2-5, with TRBD2 identical over 7 bases. This CDR3 has 15 amino acids. Unmatched junction bases numbered 5, after V lost 2 bases and J lost 2 bases. Germline CDR1 reads MGHDK; CDR2 reads SYGVNS. DNA of the CDR3: TGTGCCAGCAGTGAAAACTCACTAGCGCAAGAGACCCAGTACTTC. Amino acid sequence: CASSENSLAQETQYF.

V and J are TRBV28 and TRBJ2-3; D is perhaps TRBD2 (7 bases). The CDR3 is 18 amino acids. V was trimmed by 7 bases and J by 0 bases, leaving 23 bases between them. Per germline, CDR1 MDHEN and CDR2 SYDVKM. The CDR3 loop reads CASTHASGGTISTDTQYF. The CDR3 nucleotides read TGTGCCAGCACCCACGCTAGCGGAGGGACAATTAGCACAGATACGCAGTATTTT.

This clone was observed a single time. V is TRBV7-2 and J is TRBJ1-2; D remains unclear. The CDR3 is made up of 14 amino acids. Deletions cut 5 bases from V and 4 bases from J, with 14 bases between. Germline V gene sequence: CDR1 SGHTA, CDR2 FQGNSA. CDR3 DNA: TGTGCCAGCAGCCCTTCGCGGGGTTTCTATGGCTACACCTTC. Protein sequence: CASSPSRGFYGYTF.

The rearrangement joins TRBV18 to TRBJ1-1; 7 positions agree with TRBD1. CDR1 is KGHSH, CDR2 LQKENI, per germline. J gave up 4 bases and V 6 bases, and 5 bases lay outside the gene matches. The CDR3 loop spans 13 amino acids. CDR3 nucleotide sequence: TGTGCCAGCTCCACAGGGGAGTCCACTGAAGCTTTCTTT. Amino acids: CASSTGESTEAFF.

This clone was counted once. The rearrangement joins TRBV6-1 to TRBJ2-3; TRBD1 matches 9 bases. The CDR3 covers 17 residues. V trimming: 2 bases; J trimming: 2 bases; junction bases outside the gene matches: 8. Germline loops: CDR1 MNHNS, CDR2 SASEGT. The CDR3 nucleotides read TGTGCCAGCAGTGAAACTGGAGGGACAGGGATCACAGATACGCAGTATTTT. It specifies CASSETGGTGITDTQYF.